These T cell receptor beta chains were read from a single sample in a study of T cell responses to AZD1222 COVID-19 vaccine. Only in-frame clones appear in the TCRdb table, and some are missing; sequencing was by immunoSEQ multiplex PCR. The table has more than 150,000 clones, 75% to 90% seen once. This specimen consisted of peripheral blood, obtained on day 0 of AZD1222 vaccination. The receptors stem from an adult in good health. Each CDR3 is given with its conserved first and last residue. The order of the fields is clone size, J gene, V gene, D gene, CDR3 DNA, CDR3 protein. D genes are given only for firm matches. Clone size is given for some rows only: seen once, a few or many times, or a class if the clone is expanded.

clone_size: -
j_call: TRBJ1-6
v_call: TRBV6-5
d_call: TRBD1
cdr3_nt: TGTGCCAGCAGTTGGACAGGAAATGCTTCACCCCTCCACTTT
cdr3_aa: CASSWTGNASPLHF

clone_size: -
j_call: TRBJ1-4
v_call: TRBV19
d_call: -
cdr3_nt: TGTGCCAGTAGTATGGACGGGACGGGACGGGAAAAACTGTTTTTT
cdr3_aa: CASSMDGTGREKLFF

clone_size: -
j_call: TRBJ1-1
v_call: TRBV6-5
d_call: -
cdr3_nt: TGTGCCAGCAGACAAAAAGGGGGTTTTAACACTGAAGCTTTCTTT
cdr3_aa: CASRQKGGFNTEAFF

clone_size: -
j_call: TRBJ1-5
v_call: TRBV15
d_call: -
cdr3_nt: TGTGCCACCAGCGAACAGGGCGGCTACAATCAGCCCCAGCATTTT
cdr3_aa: CATSEQGGYNQPQHF

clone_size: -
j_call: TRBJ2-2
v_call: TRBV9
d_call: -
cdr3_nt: TGTGCCAGCAGCCGGACAAAGATGAACACCGGGGAGCTGTTTTTT
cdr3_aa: CASSRTKMNTGELFF

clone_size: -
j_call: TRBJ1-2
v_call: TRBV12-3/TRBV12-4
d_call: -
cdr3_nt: TGTGCCAGCAGTTTAGGCCCCGACTATGGCTACACCTTC
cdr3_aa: CASSLGPDYGYTF

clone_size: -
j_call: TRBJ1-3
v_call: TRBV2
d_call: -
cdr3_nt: TGTGCCAGCAGTGCTTATGGCACCGACTCTGGAAACACCATATATTTT
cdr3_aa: CASSAYGTDSGNTIYF

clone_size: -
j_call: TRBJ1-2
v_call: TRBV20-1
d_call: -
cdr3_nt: TGCAGTGTGTATGGCTACACCTTC
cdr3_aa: CSVYGYTF

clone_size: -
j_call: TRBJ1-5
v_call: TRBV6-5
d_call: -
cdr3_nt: TGTGCCACCCTGACAGCGTATAGCAATCAGCCCCAGCATTTT
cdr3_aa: CATLTAYSNQPQHF

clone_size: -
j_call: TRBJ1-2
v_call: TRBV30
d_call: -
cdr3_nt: TGTGCCTGGAGTACCAACGCGGGCGCGGATGGCTACACCTTC
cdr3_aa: CAWSTNAGADGYTF

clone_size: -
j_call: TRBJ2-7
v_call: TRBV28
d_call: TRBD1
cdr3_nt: TGTGCCAGCAGTCTGCGTAGACAGGGAACCTACGAGCAGTACTTC
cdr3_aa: CASSLRRQGTYEQYF

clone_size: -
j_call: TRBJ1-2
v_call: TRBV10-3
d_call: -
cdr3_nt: TGTGCCATCAGTGAGTCGGGAGGGCGACGTGGCTACACCTTC
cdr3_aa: CAISESGGRRGYTF

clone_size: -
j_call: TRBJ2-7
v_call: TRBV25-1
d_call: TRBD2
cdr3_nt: TGTGCCAGCAGTCCCCGGACAGGGACTAGCGCCTCCTACGAGCAGTACTTC
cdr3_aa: CASSPRTGTSASYEQYF

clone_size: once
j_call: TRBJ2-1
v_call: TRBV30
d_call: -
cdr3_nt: TGTGCCTGGACTAGGAGCTCCTACAATGAGCAGTTCTTC
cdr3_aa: CAWTRSSYNEQFF

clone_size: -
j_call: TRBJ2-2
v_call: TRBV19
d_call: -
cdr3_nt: TGTGCCAGTAGCGAAAGGAGGGCCGGGGAGCTGTTTTTT
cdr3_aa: CASSERRAGELFF

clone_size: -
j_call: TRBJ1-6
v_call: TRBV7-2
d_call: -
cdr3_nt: TGTGCCAGCAGCTTTGCGGGTGTAGCCAACAATTCACCCCTCCACTTT
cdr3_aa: CASSFAGVANNSPLHF

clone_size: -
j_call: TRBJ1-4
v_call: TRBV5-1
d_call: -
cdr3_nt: TGCGCCAGCAGCTTGGGCCCTCAGCATAATGAAAAACTGTTTTTT
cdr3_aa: CASSLGPQHNEKLFF

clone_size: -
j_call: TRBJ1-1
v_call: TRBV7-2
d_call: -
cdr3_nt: TGTGCCAGCAGCTTCGGAGGGACTAGCACTGAAGCTTTCTTT
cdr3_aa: CASSFGGTSTEAFF

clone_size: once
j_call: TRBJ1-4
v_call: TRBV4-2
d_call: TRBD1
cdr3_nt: TGTGCCAGCAGCCTCGACAGGGTAGATGAAAAACTGTTTTTT
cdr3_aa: CASSLDRVDEKLFF

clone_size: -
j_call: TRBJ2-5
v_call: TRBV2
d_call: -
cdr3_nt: TGTGCCAGCAGTGAAAGTCCAATTGGGACCCAGTACTTC
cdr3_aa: CASSESPIGTQYF

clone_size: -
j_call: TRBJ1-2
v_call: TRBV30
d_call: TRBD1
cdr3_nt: TGTGCCTGGAAGGGGGGACAGAACCCCTATGGCTACACCTTC
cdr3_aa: CAWKGGQNPYGYTF

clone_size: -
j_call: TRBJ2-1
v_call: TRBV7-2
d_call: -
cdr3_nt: TGTGCCAGCAGCTTAGAAGTAGCCGCCTACAATGAGCAGTTCTTC
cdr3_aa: CASSLEVAAYNEQFF

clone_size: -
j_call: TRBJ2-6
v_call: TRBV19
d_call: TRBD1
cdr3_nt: TGTGCCAGTAGTTCGGGACAGGGGGCCGGGGCCAACGTCCTGACTTTC
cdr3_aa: CASSSGQGAGANVLTF

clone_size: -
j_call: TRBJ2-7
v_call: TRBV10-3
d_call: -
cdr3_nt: TGTGCCATCAGCGGACGGTACGAGCAGTACTTC
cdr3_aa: CAISGRYEQYF

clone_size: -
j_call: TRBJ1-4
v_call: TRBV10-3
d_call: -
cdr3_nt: TGTGCCATCAGTGTCGGGGGGATGGCTAATGAAAAACTGTTTTTT
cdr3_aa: CAISVGGMANEKLFF

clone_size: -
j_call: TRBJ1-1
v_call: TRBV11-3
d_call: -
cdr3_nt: TGTGCCAGCAGCCCGGGACCAAACACTGAAGCTTTCTTT
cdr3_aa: CASSPGPNTEAFF

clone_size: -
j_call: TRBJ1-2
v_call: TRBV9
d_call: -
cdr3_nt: TGTGCCAGCAGCGTAGGCGCAGGACAAAACTATGGCTACACCTTC
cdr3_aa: CASSVGAGQNYGYTF

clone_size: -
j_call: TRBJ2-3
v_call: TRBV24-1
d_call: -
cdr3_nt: TGTGCCACCACCGGCAGTAGCACAGATACGCAGTATTTT
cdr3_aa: CATTGSSTDTQYF

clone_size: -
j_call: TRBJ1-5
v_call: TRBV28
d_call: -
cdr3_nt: TGTGCCAGTCGCGTCGGCAATCAGCCCCAGCATTTT
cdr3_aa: CASRVGNQPQHF

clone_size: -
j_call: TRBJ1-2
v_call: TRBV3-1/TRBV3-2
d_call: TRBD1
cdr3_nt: TGTGCCAGCAGCAGCAGTAGACAGGGAGGCTACTATGGCTACACCTTC
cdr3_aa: CASSSSRQGGYYGYTF

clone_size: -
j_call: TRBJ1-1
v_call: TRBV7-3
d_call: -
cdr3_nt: TGTGCCAGCAGCTTAGCAAGTACGAACACTGAAGCTTTCTTT
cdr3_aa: CASSLASTNTEAFF

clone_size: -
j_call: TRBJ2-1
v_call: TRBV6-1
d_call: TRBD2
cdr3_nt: TGTGCCAGCAGCGAAAAACTACTAGCGGGGTACCGCAATGAGCAGTTCTTC
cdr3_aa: CASSEKLLAGYRNEQFF

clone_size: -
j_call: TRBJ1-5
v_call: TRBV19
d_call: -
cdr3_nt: TGTGCCAGTAGTACCCTCTCTTACTATAGCAATCAGCCCCAGCATTTT
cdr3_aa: CASSTLSYYSNQPQHF

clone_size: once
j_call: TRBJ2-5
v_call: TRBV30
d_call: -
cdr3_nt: TGTGCCTGGAGTGTGGGCCTCCGGACCCAGTACTTC
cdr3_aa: CAWSVGLRTQYF